Below are 12 T cell receptor beta chains sequenced from a single sample in a study of shared clonotypes between healthy human individuals (dated by TCRdb to between 2020 and 2021). Libraries were made using the immunoSEQ multiplex PCR assay. TCRdb stores this immuneACCESS table with in-frame sequences only. Part of the clones is absent; in the studies checked, under half of the shortfall reflects unresolved V genes, and no reason is known for the rest. The sample has 2,500,000 or so clones on record, around 90% of them singletons. Of the sample, approximately 0.4% is held by the ten largest clones. Sequences were obtained from naive CD4+ T cells from PBMCs. Reading the label with the study, this specimen's cell subset or site is: CD45RA+ positively selected. These receptors came from a man younger than 30 in good health. Some clones in this sample may be carry-over from other donors' samples.

V gene TRBV11-2 combines with J gene TRBJ2-7; perhaps TRBD1 as D (6 bases). V was clipped by 3 bases and J by 1 base, with 10 bases between them. CDR1 and CDR2 (germline): SGHAT, FQNNGV. The length of the CDR3 is 14 residues. CDR3 sequence reads: CASSLSRGSYEQYF. CDR3 in DNA: TGTGCCAGCAGCTTGAGCAGGGGTTCCTACGAGCAGTACTTC.

V usage is TRBV28 and J usage is TRBJ1-1; D unresolved. V lost 7 bases, J lost 6 bases, and 12 bases lay in between. The CDR3 is 12 amino acids. Per the germline V gene, CDR1 is MDHEN and CDR2 is SYDVKM. This chain's CDR3 is CASISRVAEAFF. The CDR3 DNA sequence: TGTGCCAGCATCTCTCGGGTCGCTGAAGCTTTCTTT. Full variable domain (missing parts from reference TRBV28 and TRBJ1-1): DVKVTQSSRYLVKRTGEKVFLECVQDMDHENMFWYRQDPGLGLRLIYFSYDVKMKEKGDIPEGYSVSREKKERFSLILESASTNQTSMYLCASISRVAEAFFGQGTRLTVV.

The chain joins TRBV4-3 to TRBJ1-5; D unresolved. V gave up 2 bases and J gave up 5 bases, with 7 bases separating them. The length of the CDR3 is 13 residues. Germline CDR1 is LGHNA and CDR2 is YSLEER. The chain's CDR3 is CASSQTLDQPQHF. The DNA for the CDR3 is TGCGCCAGCAGCCAAACCTTAGATCAGCCCCAGCATTTT.

The chain recombines TRBV15 with TRBJ1-2, with TRBD1 matching over 9 bases. Losses at the gene ends were 1 base for V and 4 bases for J; bases not matched to a gene: 4. Germline lookup yields CDR1 LNHNV and CDR2 YYDKDF (reference sequence). This CDR3 has 15 residues. The chain's CDR3 is CATSRVGTGSYGYTF. The CDR3 nucleotides are TGTGCCACCAGCAGAGTAGGGACAGGGTCCTATGGCTACACCTTC.

V gene TRBV5-4 combines with J gene TRBJ2-5; D remains ambiguous. Trimming stripped 3 bases from V and 3 bases from J, with 15 bases between. Germline assignment: CDR1 SGHNT and CDR2 YYREEE (reference sequence). The CDR3 covers 15 residues. The DNA for the CDR3 is TGTGCCAGCAGCTATGCCAGGCACACTAAAGAGACCCAGTACTTC. Its translation is CASSYARHTKETQYF.

The genes are TRBV2 and TRBJ1-3, with D perhaps matching TRBD2 (5 bases). The closer fit of TRBJ2-2 to the DNA end suggests the J call may be wrong. Germline V CDR1 and CDR2: SNHLY, FYNNEI. The CDR3 has 12 amino acids. In nucleotides, the CDR3 is TGTGCCAGCAGTCGGGAAACCGGGGAGCTGTTTTTT. Translating gives CASSRETGELFF.

The chain couples TRBV18 to TRBJ1-3; TRBD1 aligns across 9 bases. This CDR3 comprises 17 residues. In germline, CDR1 is KGHSH, CDR2 LQKENI. The junction had 10 bases not matched to a gene; V was cut back by 6 bases and J by 1 base. CDR3 DNA sequence: TGTGCCAGCTCTCGGACAGGGGAGGCTCCTTCTGGAAACACCATATATTTT. Amino acid sequence: CASSRTGEAPSGNTIYF.

The V and J genes are TRBV21-1 and TRBJ2-6; the tabulated D call, TRBD1, remains unverified against the DNA. TRBV21-1 counts as a pseudogene. The CDR3 length is 19 residues. CDR3: CASSKQTGNRGSGANVLTF. The CDR3 DNA reads TGTGCCAGCAGCAAACAGACAGGGAATAGGGGCTCTGGGGCCAACGTCCTGACTTTC.

This chain joins TRBV5-1 and TRBJ2-2, with unresolved D. Germline V gene lookup returns CDR1 SGHRS and CDR2 YFSETQ. V shed 0 bases and J shed 3 bases, with 12 bases lying between them. The CDR3 contains 16 residues. The CDR3, as DNA: TGCGCCAGCAGCTTGGCGGGTCTAGGAGACACCGGGGAGCTGTTTTTT. It yields the protein CASSLAGLGDTGELFF.

V and J are TRBV2 and TRBJ1-2; 8 nucleotides agree with TRBD1. Per the germline V gene, CDR1 is SNHLY and CDR2 is FYNNEI. This CDR3 has 16 residues. The ends lost 5 bases at V and 3 bases at J; junction bases unmatched: 11. The CDR3: CASSWAVRGPDYGYTF. The CDR3 DNA reads TGTGCCAGCAGTTGGGCAGTCAGGGGGCCTGACTATGGCTACACCTTC.

The chain carries TRBV2 and TRBJ1-2; possible D gene TRBD1, 6 bases. Trimming shortened V by 0 bases and J by 3 bases, and 20 bases separated the two germline ends. This CDR3 is 18 amino acids long. The V gene's germline CDR1 is SNHLY and CDR2 FYNNEI. In nucleotides, the CDR3 is TGTGCCAGCAGTGAAGCGCTTCAGGGGCGGTCGGCGGACTATGGCTACACCTTC. Protein product: CASSEALQGRSADYGYTF.

This chain connects TRBV6-6 to TRBJ2-7, with unresolved D. The CDR3 is 14 amino acids. With 5 bases removed from V and 5 bases from J, the gap between germline ends came to 16 bases. The germline gives CDR1 MNHNY, CDR2 SVGAGI (reference sequence). The CDR3 DNA reads as TGTGCCAGCAGTCACAATCAGGTTTTCGACGAGCAGTACTTC. It translates to CASSHNQVFDEQYF.